These T cell receptor beta chains were read from a single sample in a study of shared clonotypes between healthy human individuals. Data came from immunoSEQ multiplex PCR; TCRdb stores just in-frame clones and leaves some out. The sample has roughly 2.5 million clones, around nine tenths seen once. Material: naive CD4+ T cells sorted from blood. Source of these receptors: a man younger than 30 in good health. CDR3s include the opening cysteine and the closing phenylalanine or tryptophan. The D gene is left open where the match is weak. The listing skips clone size in some rows; elsewhere it reads once, few, many or a size class.

V	D	J	size	DNA	CDR3
TRBV10-1	NA	TRBJ1-5	NA	TGCGCCAGCAGTGGTTCACTTGGCGAGCCCCAGCATTTT	CASSGSLGEPQHF
TRBV5-1	NA	TRBJ1-6	once	TGCGCCTCGGGGGCTTCTGGTAATTCACCCCTCCACTTT	CASGASGNSPLHF
TRBV7-9	TRBD1	TRBJ1-1	NA	TGTGCCAGCAGCTTAGGACAGGGCGGGGGCACTGAAGCTTTCTTT	CASSLGQGGGTEAFF
TRBV5-1	NA	TRBJ2-5	NA	TGCGCCAGCAGCTTGCAGGGGGAGACCCAGTACTTC	CASSLQGETQYF
TRBV19	NA	TRBJ1-2	NA	TGTGCCAGTAGTATGGGGGGAGGAAGCTACACCTTC	CASSMGGGSYTF
TRBV6-1	NA	TRBJ1-2	NA	TGTGCCAGCAGTGAAGATTGGGGGAATGACTATGGCTACACCTTC	CASSEDWGNDYGYTF
TRBV18	NA	TRBJ1-2	NA	TGTGCCAGCTCTTCCACAGGGCCCTATGGCTACACCTTC	CASSSTGPYGYTF
TRBV9	NA	TRBJ2-7	NA	TGTGCCAGCAGCGTAGATGGCAAGAGCTCCTACGAGCAGTACTTC	CASSVDGKSSYEQYF
TRBV2	TRBD1	TRBJ2-1	NA	TGTGCCAGCAGTATACGGGACAGGGTAAATGAGCAGTTCTTC	CASSIRDRVNEQFF
TRBV6-5	NA	TRBJ1-1	NA	TGTGCCAGCAGTTCCCGGACGCTGAACACTGAAGCTTTCTTT	CASSSRTLNTEAFF
TRBV10-1	NA	TRBJ2-2	NA	TGCGCCAGCAGTGATGAGAGCGCATCAGGCGGGGAGCTGTTTTTT	CASSDESASGGELFF
TRBV27	NA	TRBJ2-4	once	TGTGCCAGCAGTTCGGCGGAACTAGCCAAAAACATTCAGTACTTC	CASSSAELAKNIQYF
TRBV6-4	NA	TRBJ2-3	NA	TGTGCCAGCAGGCGGACACCTACTAGCACAGATACGCAGTATTTT	CASRRTPTSTDTQYF
TRBV19	NA	TRBJ1-1	NA	TGTGCCAGTAGTATACAAACGAACACTGAAGCTTTCTTT	CASSIQTNTEAFF
TRBV5-1	TRBD1	TRBJ2-1	NA	TGCGCCAGCAGTCCCGAGGGACAGGGGATTGATGAGCAGTTCTTC	CASSPEGQGIDEQFF
TRBV6-5	NA	TRBJ2-7	NA	TGTGCCAGCAGCCGCAGGGGATTTCAGGACGAGCAGTACTTC	CASSRRGFQDEQYF
TRBV28	TRBD1	TRBJ1-1	NA	TGTGCCAGCAGTCTCCTGGGACAGGGGGCAGGGGGCCCGCGGGGGGCAGGAAACACTGAAGCTTTCTTT	CASSLLGQGAGGPRGAGNTEAFF
TRBV9	NA	TRBJ2-1	NA	TGTGCCAGCAGCGTAGATAACCCCACCTACAATGAGCAGTTCTTC	CASSVDNPTYNEQFF
TRBV11-2	TRBD1	TRBJ1-6	NA	TGTGCCAGCAGCCTTAGTAGCGGTGGGACAGGGCCCAATTCACCCCTCCACTTT	CASSLSSGGTGPNSPLHF
TRBV15	TRBD1	TRBJ2-1	NA	TGTGCCACCAGCGGAGACAGGGGTACCCTTTTTCGGTTCTTC	CATSGDRGTLFRFF
TRBV28	NA	TRBJ2-6	few	TGTGCCAGCAGTTTAGCTGGGGCCAACGTCCTGACTTTC	CASSLAGANVLTF
TRBV29-1	NA	TRBJ2-1	NA	TGCAGCGTCCCGAAGATGAGAGAGCAGTTCTTC	CSVPKMREQFF
TRBV2	NA	TRBJ2-1	NA	TGTGCCAGCAGTGGGGGCAGGGCGGGTAATGAGCAGTTCTTC	CASSGGRAGNEQFF
TRBV5-1	NA	TRBJ1-6	NA	TGCGCCAGCACTAGAGGGACCCTGGGGGATAATTCACCCCTCCACTTT	CASTRGTLGDNSPLHF
TRBV19	TRBD2	TRBJ2-7	NA	TGTGCCAGTAGTAGCGGGAGCCCCTACGAGCAGTACTTC	CASSSGSPYEQYF
TRBV7-9	NA	TRBJ1-5	NA	TGTGCCAGCAGCTTCCCCGGGAGCAATCAGCCCCAGCATTTT	CASSFPGSNQPQHF
TRBV11-2	NA	TRBJ2-5	NA	TGTGCCAGCAGCTTAGTTGAGGGGTCCGGGGAGACCCAGTACTTC	CASSLVEGSGETQYF
TRBV28	NA	TRBJ2-7	NA	TGTGCCAGCAGTTTATCTTCTATCGGGGAGCAGTACTTC	CASSLSSIGEQYF
TRBV7-8	NA	TRBJ1-2	NA	TGTGCCAGCAGCTTATCCGATCCCTATCTACGTGGCTATGGCTACACCTTC	CASSLSDPYLRGYGYTF
TRBV6-6	NA	TRBJ2-7	NA	TGTGCCAGCAGCCTCATGGCGGGGGCCCTCTACGAGCAGTACTTC	CASSLMAGALYEQYF
TRBV6-1	NA	TRBJ1-5	NA	TGTGCCAGCAGTGAACAGGGAGGCGGCAATCAGCCCCAGCATTTT	CASSEQGGGNQPQHF
TRBV6-1	NA	TRBJ2-7	NA	TGTGCCAGCAGGTCGGCAGGAATAAGCTCCTACGAGCAGTACTTC	CASRSAGISSYEQYF
TRBV5-1	NA	TRBJ2-2	NA	TGCGCCAGCAGCTTTACGACAGTAAACACCGGGGAGCTGTTTTTT	CASSFTTVNTGELFF
TRBV5-1	NA	TRBJ2-3	NA	TGCGCCAGCAGCTTGGGTTCTTCCTCGGGGGCAGATACGCAGTATTTT	CASSLGSSSGADTQYF
TRBV27	TRBD1	TRBJ1-5	NA	TGTGCCAGCAGGTCGGGACAGGGGGTGGTAGGCCAGCCCCAGCATTTT	CASRSGQGVVGQPQHF
TRBV5-1	NA	TRBJ1-2	NA	TGCGCCAGCAGCTTGGCGCGGGCGGACCGTAGCTATGGCTACACCTTC	CASSLARADRSYGYTF
TRBV6-4	NA	TRBJ2-3	NA	TGTGCCAGCAGTGAGATGGGCGATGGTACGCAGTATTTT	CASSEMGDGTQYF
TRBV11-2	NA	TRBJ2-3	NA	TGTGCCAGCAGCTTAAGGAGGGCCGGCACAGATACGCAGTATTTT	CASSLRRAGTDTQYF
TRBV30	TRBD2	TRBJ2-7	NA	TGTGCCTGGAGTAGGGAACTAGCGGGACTCTACGAGCAGTACTTC	CAWSRELAGLYEQYF
TRBV9	NA	TRBJ2-7	NA	TGTGCCAGCAGCGTAGAGGGCAGGGTCGATACTACCTACGAGCAGTACTTC	CASSVEGRVDTTYEQYF
TRBV11-2	TRBD1	TRBJ2-7	NA	TGTGCCAGCAGCTTAGGGACTCGGACAGGGGACTACGAGCAGTACTTC	CASSLGTRTGDYEQYF
TRBV27	TRBD1	TRBJ1-5	once	TGTGCCAGCAGTCCAAAAAGCCTCGGGACAGGGGTCAATCAGCCCCAGCATTTT	CASSPKSLGTGVNQPQHF
TRBV5-1	TRBD2	TRBJ2-5	NA	TGCGCCAGCAGCTTGGCTTCTAGCGGGGCTCAAGAGACCCAGTACTTC	CASSLASSGAQETQYF
TRBV29-1	NA	TRBJ1-1	NA	TGCAGCGCCCACAACAGGCTTTCTCACACTGAAGCTTTCTTT	CSAHNRLSHTEAFF
TRBV4-1	NA	TRBJ2-3	NA	TGCGCCAGCAGCCGAGACTGGCGGGGAGATACGCAGTATTTT	CASSRDWRGDTQYF
TRBV10-1	NA	TRBJ2-3	NA	TGCGCCAGCAGTGAGGCTAGTGGCGATACGCAGTATTTT	CASSEASGDTQYF
TRBV18	TRBD2	TRBJ2-7	NA	TGTGCCAGCTCACCACCTAGGACTAGCGGGAGTGAAGGCGAGCAGTACTTC	CASSPPRTSGSEGEQYF
TRBV6-5	NA	TRBJ2-7	NA	TGTGCCAGCAGTTACTCTTACCCTAGCAGCTCCTACGAGCAGTACTTC	CASSYSYPSSSYEQYF
TRBV2	NA	TRBJ2-3	NA	TGTGCCAGCGGGACTTCTAGCACAGATACGCAGTATTTT	CASGTSSTDTQYF
TRBV4-3	NA	TRBJ2-2	NA	TGCGCCAGCAGCCCGCAAGTGGGGACCGGGGAGCTGTTTTTT	CASSPQVGTGELFF
TRBV5-1	TRBD1	TRBJ2-2	NA	TGCGCCAGCAGCTTGTACGGACAGGGGTCCGGGGAGCTGTTTTTT	CASSLYGQGSGELFF
TRBV30	TRBD1	TRBJ1-4	NA	TGTGCCTGGACGCTGGGACAGGGGACTGCAACTAATGAAAAACTGTTTTTT	CAWTLGQGTATNEKLFF
TRBV5-6	TRBD1	TRBJ1-2	NA	TGTGCCAGCAGCTCGGACAGGCGTTATGGCTACACCTTC	CASSSDRRYGYTF
TRBV2	NA	TRBJ2-5	NA	TGTGCCAGCAGTGTGGAGGGGGCCCCTGGGGAGACCCAGTACTTC	CASSVEGAPGETQYF
TRBV5-1	TRBD2	TRBJ2-1	NA	TGCGCCAGCAGCATACTAGCGGGGGGGCCTGTTTTGAATGAGCAGTTCTTC	CASSILAGGPVLNEQFF
TRBV10-3	TRBD2	TRBJ2-1	NA	TGTGCCATCAGTCTGACTAGCGGGATGGGGGCCAACAATGAGCAGTTCTTC	CAISLTSGMGANNEQFF
TRBV30	NA	TRBJ1-5	NA	TGTGCCTGGAGTGTAAGACAGCGGAGCAATCAGCCCCAGCATTTT	CAWSVRQRSNQPQHF